The present TCR beta chain was sequenced within a study of cytomegalovirus exposure and HLA in healthy donors. Points from the study as a whole: The presence/absence work took it that sequencing depth was about the same across donors. TCR beta sequences reportedly predicted most subjects' HLA-A and HLA-B alleles accurately. Among the most significant clusters, several appeared linked to common viral pathogens in a later analysis.

PCR employed 60 Vbeta and 13 Jbeta primers. Sequencing was performed with immunoSEQ multiplex PCR; in TCRdb, only in-frame clones are kept and a portion is missing. Of around 150,000 clones in the sample, 85% were seen once. Deletions cut 2 bases from V and 1 base from J, with 9 bases between. The length of the CDR3 is 15 residues. Germline CDR1 is SGDLS and CDR2 is YYNGEE. All donors participated as healthy donors of bone marrow. Remarks on this clone: Its specificity is unknown.

Sequencing was carried out using PBMCs. This sequence joins TRBV9 and TRBJ2-2; maybe TRBD2 (5 bases). This receptor was taken from a man younger than 35 in good health and CMV-seropositive. CDR3 in amino acids: CASSVGRENTGELFF. DNA of the CDR3: TGTGCCAGCAGCGTCGGACGGGAGAACACCGGGGAGCTGTTTTTT.